This passage covers 27 T cell receptor beta chains from one sample sequenced in a study of blood T cells in healthy people across ages (dated by TCRdb to the mid-2010s). The receptor library was made with 5' RACE. Reads for this sample came from an Illumina HiSeq 2500. A second PCR of about 7 to 12 cycles was run with a J-beta primer mix and a sample-barcoded 5' primer. The public reads were reanalyzed by TCRdb: fastp trimming at Q25, MiXCR alignment, in-frame beta chains only. Rows are unified per CDR3 protein, each entry keeping the most common DNA and genes. Across this sample there are roughly 1 million distinct CDR3 sequences, with roughly a quarter seen only once. Jointly, the top ten make up around 0.75% of the sample. This sample also appeared in a second study, on T cells of mothers and their children.

The sequencing sample was made of blood. These receptors were taken from a girl aged 2 to 10 in good health.

This sequence joins TRBV20-1 and TRBJ2-1; 9 nucleotides match TRBD2. Trimming cost V 3 bases and J 4 bases; bases outside gene matches: 4. The germline gives CDR1 DFQATT, CDR2 SNEGSKA (reference sequence). The CDR3 totals 14 residues. CDR3 region: CSARTLAGYNEQFF. As DNA, the CDR3 is TGCAGTGCTAGGACACTAGCGGGTTACAATGAGCAGTTCTTC.

The chain couples TRBV9 to TRBJ2-1; D gene ambiguous. The end of the DNA fits TRBJ2-7 better, so the J call may be wrong. The CDR3 has 15 amino acids. CDR1 SGDLS and CDR2 YYNGEE come from the germline V gene. CDR3 sequence: CASSVDPATAYEQYF. The CDR3 DNA reads as TGTGCCAGCAGCGTAGACCCAGCGACGGCCTACGAGCAGTACTTC.

The chain carries TRBV5-1 and TRBJ2-5; 7 nucleotides line up with TRBD1. V trimming: 2 bases; J trimming: 3 bases; junction bases outside the gene matches: 4. The CDR3 length is 14 residues. The germline CDR1 and CDR2 sequences are SGHRS and YFSETQ. The CDR3 region is CASSFDRVKETQYF. In DNA form, the CDR3 reads TGCGCCAGCAGCTTCGACAGGGTGAAAGAGACCCAGTACTTC. The full variable domain, in which reference TRBV5-1 and TRBJ2-5 provide the parts outside the CDR3, is KAGVTQTPRYLIKTRGQQVTLSCSPISGHRSVSWYQQTPGQGLQFLFEYFSETQRNKGNFPGRFSGRQFSNSRSEMNVSTLELGDSALYLCASSFDRVKETQYFGPGTRLLVL.

V usage is TRBV7-9 and J usage is TRBJ2-7; TRBD2 matches at 8 bases. The CDR3 contains 16 residues. CDR1 is SEHNR, CDR2 FQNEAQ, per germline (reference sequence). V shed 5 bases and J 0 bases; nucleotides not matched to a gene: 9. CDR3 in amino acids: CASSAVLAGNSYEQYF. CDR3 nucleotide sequence: TGTGCCAGCAGCGCCGTCCTAGCGGGTAACTCCTACGAGCAGTACTTC.

In this sample, this clonotype turned up a few times. This sequence joins TRBV5-1 and TRBJ1-2, with a weak D call TRBD1 (5 bases). From germline, CDR1 is SGHRS and CDR2 YFSETQ. Between the trimmed V and J ends, which lost 7 bases and 6 bases, there was a span of 16 bases. The CDR3 is made up of 13 amino acids. DNA of the CDR3: TGCGCCAGCCTCGACAGCTACCGGGATGGCTACACCTTC. It codes for CASLDSYRDGYTF.

The rearrangement links TRBV29-1 to TRBJ2-2; TRBD1 is a possible D gene (5 bases). The CDR3 spans 13 residues. Germline CDR1 is SQVTM and CDR2 is ANQGSEA. V was clipped by 6 bases and J by 1 base, with 9 bases between them. CDR3 residues: CSVYQGNTGELFF. The DNA for the CDR3 is TGCAGCGTGTACCAGGGGAACACCGGGGAGCTGTTTTTT.

Only a few counts were recorded for this clonotype. The J gene is TRBJ2-1, the V gene TRBV24-1, with TRBD2 as a possible D gene (6 bases). Trimming left V 4 bases short and J 6 bases short, with 15 bases between. Germline V gene sequence: CDR1 KGHDR, CDR2 SFDVKD. The CDR3 runs 15 residues. The CDR3 coding sequence is TGTGCCACCAGTGACCCCAGGACTACCGTCAATGAGCAGTTCTTC. This gives the protein CATSDPRTTVNEQFF.

The CDR3 bases are TGTGCCAGCAGCCAACGGGTCCCAGATACGCAGTATTTT. Translated: CASSQRVPDTQYF. The chain has TRBV13 and TRBJ2-3; D is unclear. CDR3 length: 13 amino acids. Trimming removed 5 bases at V and 4 bases at J, with 10 bases between. Germline V gene sequence: CDR1 PRHDT, CDR2 FYEKMQ (reference sequence).

The chain employs TRBV20-1 and TRBJ2-5; D perhaps matches TRBD2 (6 bases). The CDR3 length is 13 residues. Germline assignment: CDR1 DFQATT and CDR2 SNEGSKA (reference sequence). V dropped 1 base and J dropped 6 bases, with 12 bases sitting between them. CDR3 sequence reads: CSARVQGGKTQYF. CDR3 in DNA: TGCAGTGCTAGAGTCCAGGGCGGGAAGACCCAGTACTTC.

The chain employs TRBV6-1 and TRBJ1-1; 7 nucleotides match TRBD1. This CDR3 has 14 amino acids. The trim removed 11 bases at V and 5 bases at J, leaving 14 bases unmatched. Germline V CDR1 and CDR2: MNHNS, SASEGT. This CDR3 reads CASPSEGALTEAFF. The DNA for the CDR3 is TGTGCCTCACCCTCGGAGGGGGCGCTAACTGAAGCTTTCTTT.

This clonotype was counted only a few times. The rearrangement links TRBV20-1 to TRBJ1-6; D gene uncertain. The CDR3 length is 16 residues. Germline CDR1 is DFQATT and CDR2 is SNEGSKA (reference sequence). The V gene lost 2 bases and the J gene lost 0 bases, with 11 bases spanning the gap. The CDR3 sequence is CSARRKGPSYNSPLHF. For the CDR3, the DNA is TGCAGTGCTAGACGAAAGGGTCCCTCCTATAATTCACCCCTCCACTTT.

The rearrangement uses TRBV11-3 and TRBJ2-7; D remains unclear. Per germline, CDR1 SGHNT and CDR2 YENEEA. The germline V and J ends were trimmed by 1 base and 8 bases, with 9 bases remaining between them. This CDR3 has 12 amino acids. CDR3 amino acids: CASSLVTVKQYF. The CDR3 nucleotides read TGTGCCAGCAGCTTAGTAACAGTAAAGCAGTACTTC.

This clonotype was seen only a few times. The chain carries TRBV27 and TRBJ2-5, with TRBD1 as a possible D gene (7 bases). The DNA end favors TRBJ2-7, so the J call may be wrong. CDR1 and CDR2 (germline): MNHEY, SMNVEV (reference sequence). CDR3 size: 13 residues. The DNA of the CDR3 is TGTGCCAGCCACAGCAGGGGGGCCTACGAGCAGTACTTC. This codes for CASHSRGAYEQYF.

This clonotype was observed a handful of times. V is TRBV29-1 and J is TRBJ2-5; the D gene is possibly TRBD2 (7 bases). The J call is in doubt because the DNA end fits TRBJ2-1 better. This CDR3 is 15 amino acids long. Looked up from germline, CDR1 is SQVTM and CDR2 is ANQGSEA. For the CDR3, the DNA is TGCAGCGTTGAAGGGGTGGCCCCGGGGGGCCCTGGGCAGTTCTTC. Its protein product is CSVEGVAPGGPGQFF.

CDR3 coding DNA: TGCGCCAGCAGCCAAGGACGTCCGTACAATGAGCAGTTCTTC. This gives the protein CASSQGRPYNEQFF. The chain carries TRBV4-1 and TRBJ2-1, with D unresolved. In germline, CDR1 is MGHRA, CDR2 YSYEKL. Trimming stripped 1 base from V and 4 bases from J, with 8 bases between. This CDR3 comprises 14 residues.

V usage is TRBV29-1 and J usage is TRBJ1-1, with unresolved D. Germline values: CDR1 SQVTM, CDR2 ANQGSEA. The CDR3 extends over 12 amino acids. V lost 0 bases and J lost 11, with 13 bases in between. CDR3 DNA: TGCAGCGTTGAAGATTTTAAAGGGTGGGCTTTCTTT. Residues: CSVEDFKGWAFF.

CDR3 protein: CASSSVSTVANYGYTF. The CDR3 nucleotides are TGTGCCAGCAGTTCCGTTTCGACGGTAGCTAACTATGGCTACACCTTC. The chain carries TRBV12-3 or TRBV12-4 and TRBJ1-2; D unresolved. The V gene lost 4 bases and the J gene lost 0 bases, with 15 bases spanning the gap. The CDR3 contains 16 residues.

CDR3 sequence reads: CASRGQVTYNEQFF. CDR3 DNA: TGTGCCAGCAGGGGACAGGTGACCTACAATGAGCAGTTCTTC. This sequence joins TRBV6-5 and TRBJ2-1, with 8 bases lining up with TRBD1. Germline V gene data show CDR1 as MNHEY and CDR2 as SVGAGI. This CDR3 contains 14 residues. After removal of 6 bases from V and 2 bases from J, the junction contained 3 bases not matched to a gene.

This clonotype has more than one count but fewer than ten. The rearrangement links TRBV7-2 to TRBJ2-5; D is perhaps TRBD1 or TRBD2 (5 bases each). Near its end, the DNA agrees better with TRBJ2-7, so the J call may be wrong. Germline assignment: CDR1 SGHTA and CDR2 FQGNSA. CDR3 length: 13 amino acids. The CDR3 region has the DNA TGTGCCAGCAGCCGAACCCCAGGGAGCGAGCAGTACTTC. Protein sequence: CASSRTPGSEQYF.

This clonotype was detected only a few times. The V call is TRBV2, the J call TRBJ2-7; no clear D gene. V was shortened by 0 bases and J by 0 bases, with 9 bases between the two germline ends. The CDR3 loop spans 15 amino acids. The germline CDR1 and CDR2 sequences are SNHLY and FYNNEI. The CDR3 spells CASSEARRSSYEQYF. In DNA form, the CDR3 reads TGTGCCAGCAGTGAAGCGAGAAGGAGCTCCTACGAGCAGTACTTC.

The chain couples TRBV7-2 to TRBJ2-7, with a tentative D call TRBD1 (6 bases). The CDR3 length is 12 residues. The germline gives CDR1 SGHTA, CDR2 FQGNSA. The V end was cut by 3 bases, the J end by 7 bases, with 10 bases between. The CDR3 spells CASSFQGPEQYF. The CDR3 nucleotides read TGTGCCAGCAGCTTCCAGGGGCCGGAGCAGTACTTC.

This clonotype was detected a few times. The chain has TRBV20-1 and TRBJ2-1; D gene unclear. V was pared by 0 bases and J by 8 bases, with 8 bases between. This CDR3 is built from 12 residues. Per the germline V gene, CDR1 is DFQATT and CDR2 is SNEGSKA (reference sequence). CDR3 in amino acids: CSARDVPHEQFF. CDR3 bases: TGCAGTGCTAGAGATGTACCGCATGAGCAGTTCTTC.

V and J are TRBV10-3 and TRBJ2-1; D not certain. Germline V gives CDR1 ENHRY, CDR2 SYGVKD. V lost 6 bases and J 0 bases, leaving 6 bases between the germline ends. There are 13 residues in the CDR3. DNA of the CDR3: TGTGCCATCAGGGGCCCCTCCTACAATGAGCAGTTCTTC. Translated: CAIRGPSYNEQFF.

The rearrangement uses TRBV4-2 and TRBJ2-2; tentative D call: TRBD2 (6 bases). CDR1 and CDR2 from the germline V gene are LGHNA and YNFKEQ. The V end was cut by 0 bases, the J end by 5 bases, with 16 bases between. The CDR3 covers 17 residues. The CDR3 DNA sequence: TGTGCCAGCAGCCAAGATGGGGATAGCGGAGCGACCGGGGAGCTGTTTTTT. Encoded protein: CASSQDGDSGATGELFF.

The V call is TRBV18, the J call TRBJ2-5, with D tentatively TRBD1 (6 bases). Deletions cut 1 base from V and 3 bases from J, with 12 bases between. The CDR3 is made up of 15 amino acids. Germline values: CDR1 KGHSH, CDR2 LQKENI. The DNA of the CDR3 is TGTGCCAGCTCACCACGGGGGCACAGAAAAGAGACCCAGTACTTC. It encodes CASSPRGHRKETQYF.

This chain links TRBV15 with TRBJ2-7; possible D gene TRBD2, 5 bases. Germline loops: CDR1 LNHNV, CDR2 YYDKDF (reference sequence). The V end lost 4 bases, the J end lost 5 bases, and 12 bases lay between the germline ends. The CDR3 consists of 13 residues. CDR3 sequence (DNA): TGTGCCACCAGCATCTCGGGGTATCACGAGCAGTACTTC. Its translation is CATSISGYHEQYF.

This rearrangement joins TRBV19 to TRBJ2-1, with 14 bases matching TRBD2. J gave up 0 bases and V 5 bases, and 3 bases lay outside the gene matches. The CDR3 extends over 17 amino acids. From germline, CDR1 is LNHDA and CDR2 SQIVND (reference sequence). This chain's CDR3 is CASSPTSGRASYNEQFF. CDR3 DNA sequence: TGTGCCAGTAGTCCGACTAGCGGGAGGGCCTCCTACAATGAGCAGTTCTTC.